The next 29 T cell receptor beta chains were all read from a single sample in a study of T-cell memory formation after mild COVID-19. TCRdb analysed the 5' RACE reads with MiXCR anew, one entry per CDR3 protein. The sample has tens of thousands of distinct CDR3 sequences, over 15% seen once. Sequencing was done on a sample of PBMCs or a T cell subset sorted from them (not recorded which). All receptors come from an adult woman who had mild COVID-19 (a few samples of this study predate the infection). Cell type and time point are not known.

This clonotype showed up just a few times. This chain links TRBV25-1 with TRBJ1-1; D is uncertain. This CDR3 contains 12 residues. In germline, CDR1 is MGHDK, CDR2 SYGVNS. V shed 5 bases and J shed 7 bases, with 11 bases lying between them. CDR3 sequence: CASSLPDGEAFF. The CDR3 DNA reads as TGTGCCAGCAGTCTACCGGACGGTGAAGCTTTCTTT.

This clonotype was counted only a few times. The chain links TRBV12-3 or TRBV12-4 to TRBJ1-1, with TRBD1 matching 7 bases. Losses at the gene ends were 6 bases for V and 0 bases for J; bases not matched to a gene: 7. The CDR3 consists of 15 residues. CDR3: CASSYSGQLNTEAFF. The CDR3 DNA reads TGTGCCAGCAGCTATTCGGGACAGCTGAACACTGAAGCTTTCTTT.

This clonotype was counted between two and nine times. Here the CDR3 DNA reads TGTGCCAGCAGCTTAATTTACGAGCAGTACTTC. Its protein product is CASSLIYEQYF. The chain is built from TRBV7-2 and TRBJ2-7; D remains ambiguous. V lost 2 bases and J 4 bases, leaving 3 bases between the germline ends. Per the germline V gene, CDR1 is SGHTA and CDR2 is FQGNSA. This CDR3 has 11 amino acids. Drawing the rest from reference TRBV7-2 and TRBJ2-7, the complete variable domain is GAGVSQSPSNKVTEKGKDVELRCDPISGHTALYWYRQSLGQGLEFLIYFQGNSAPDKSGLPSDRFSAERTGGSVSTLTIQRTQQEDSAVYLCASSLIYEQYFGPGTRLTVT.

This clonotype was seen only a few times. The rearrangement links TRBV20-1 to TRBJ1-6; D remains unclear. The ends were cut back, 0 bases at V and 0 bases at J, with 9 bases in the middle. The CDR3 is 16 residues long. The germline V gene has CDR1 DFQATT and CDR2 SNEGSKA (reference sequence). This CDR3 is CSARDRTSSYNSPLHF. CDR3 DNA: TGCAGTGCTAGAGATCGAACGAGCTCCTATAATTCACCCCTCCACTTT.

This clonotype came up many times. The chain has TRBV18 and TRBJ2-1; D gene unclear. The CDR3 contains 12 residues. Germline V gene sequence: CDR1 KGHSH, CDR2 LQKENI. Trimming removed 3 bases from V and 7 bases from J, with 7 bases in between. In nucleotides, the CDR3 is TGTGCCAGCTCACCCGGTGAGAATGAGCAGTTCTTC. Translation gives CASSPGENEQFF.

In its sample, this clonotype was seen a few times. CDR3 DNA sequence: TGTGCCAGCAGGACCGGGACAGGGTTTTCCTACGAGCAGTACTTC. Translating it yields CASRTGTGFSYEQYF. The chain joins TRBV7-9 to TRBJ2-7; 9 positions agree with TRBD1. With 6 bases clipped from V and 1 base from J, the junction kept 7 bases outside the gene matches. This CDR3 contains 15 residues. Germline assignment: CDR1 SEHNR and CDR2 FQNEAQ (reference sequence).

This clonotype was detected only a few times. An end of the junction does not agree with germline; a read error may underlie this. The chain carries TRBV7-9 and TRBJ2-3, with 7 bases fitting TRBD1. This CDR3 region has 13 residues. Germline CDR1 SEHNR, CDR2 FQNEAQ (reference sequence). DNA of the CDR3: TGTGCCAGCCCCGGCAGGGGGACAGATACGCAGTATTTC. Its translation: CASPGRGTDTQYF. The variable domain in full, completed from reference TRBV7-9 and TRBJ2-3, reads DTGVSQNPRHKITKRGQNVTFRCDPISEHNRLYWYRQTLGQGPEFLTYFQNEAQLEKSRLLSDRFSAERPKGSFSTLEIQRTEQGDSAMYLCASPGRGTDTQYFGPGTRLTVL.

The chain links TRBV5-1 to TRBJ2-5; D may be TRBD2 (5 bases). Looked up from germline, CDR1 is SGHRS and CDR2 is YFSETQ. The CDR3 extends over 14 amino acids. V gave up 2 bases and J gave up 5 bases, with 13 bases separating them. In DNA form, the CDR3 reads TGCGCCAGCAGCTTTTCGGGAAAAGGGGAGACCCAGTACTTC. It is translated as CASSFSGKGETQYF. The full variable domain, completed using reference TRBV5-1 and TRBJ2-5, is KAGVTQTPRYLIKTRGQQVTLSCSPISGHRSVSWYQQTPGQGLQFLFEYFSETQRNKGNFPGRFSGRQFSNSRSEMNVSTLELGDSALYLCASSFSGKGETQYFGPGTRLLVL.

This clonotype was picked up a small number of times. The CDR3 DNA sequence: TGCAGTGCTAGAGATGGGGCGGGAGTCATCTTCACGCAGTATTTT. The encoded protein is CSARDGAGVIFTQYF. V usage is TRBV20-1 and J usage is TRBJ2-3; TRBD2 aligns across 7 bases. This CDR3 has 15 amino acids. Germline CDR1 reads DFQATT; CDR2 reads SNEGSKA (reference sequence). Losses at the gene ends were 0 bases for V and 9 bases for J; bases not matched to a gene: 12.

This clonotype was recorded a few times. V usage is TRBV27 and J usage is TRBJ2-7; D call uncertain. V dropped 6 bases and J dropped 0 bases, with 9 bases sitting between them. Germline V gives CDR1 MNHEY, CDR2 SMNVEV (reference sequence). This CDR3 is 13 amino acids long. The CDR3 DNA is TGTGCCAGCAGGGGCGACCCCTCCTACGAGCAGTACTTC. Amino acids: CASRGDPSYEQYF.

This clonotype was seen more than once but under ten times. The rearrangement joins TRBV4-2 to TRBJ2-7; 8 bases agree with TRBD2. Germline loops: CDR1 LGHNA, CDR2 YNFKEQ. With V trimmed by 1 base and J by 3 bases, 2 bases remained unmatched. The CDR3 loop spans 14 amino acids. As DNA, the CDR3 is TGTGCCAGCAGCCAAGGGACTAGCTTCTACGAGCAGTACTTC. Amino acids: CASSQGTSFYEQYF.

This chain uses TRBV7-2 with TRBJ2-5; 14 bases match TRBD2. The V and J ends lost 3 bases and 2 bases, in that order; junction bases with no gene match: 5. The CDR3 totals 17 residues. The V gene's germline CDR1 is SGHTA and CDR2 FQGNSA. CDR3 DNA sequence: TGTGCCAGCAGCTTTCGACTAGCGGGAGGGGGTCAAGAGACCCAGTACTTC. This sequence encodes CASSFRLAGGGQETQYF.

This clonotype showed up just a few times. J is TRBJ1-2 and V is TRBV19; D not resolved. The CDR3 is made up of 15 amino acids. Germline CDR1 reads LNHDA; CDR2 reads SQIVND (reference sequence). V was cut by 3 bases and J by 0 bases, with 11 bases left in between. In nucleotides, the CDR3 is TGTGCCAGTAGTATTTACGGGAACGCTAACTATGGCTACACCTTC. Translation: CASSIYGNANYGYTF.

The rearrangement joins TRBV7-9 to TRBJ2-7; D may match TRBD1 or TRBD2 (6 bases each). The germline V and J ends were trimmed by 2 bases and 1 base, with 12 bases remaining between them. This CDR3 is 15 amino acids long. CDR1 is SEHNR and CDR2 is FQNEAQ in the germline V gene (reference sequence). In nucleotides, the CDR3 is TGTGCCAGCAGCTTACCTAAGGGGGGTTCCTACGAGCAGTACTTC. As protein: CASSLPKGGSYEQYF.

The chain is built from TRBV4-3 and TRBJ1-2, with a tentative D call TRBD1 (6 bases). From germline, CDR1 is LGHNA and CDR2 YSLEER. This CDR3 comprises 21 residues. Trimming left V 2 bases short and J 3 bases short, with 31 bases between. This CDR3 is CASSQSRSGQRPLWSDYGYTF. The CDR3 DNA sequence: TGCGCCAGCAGCCAATCTAGATCCGGACAGAGGCCGCTGTGGTCCGACTATGGCTACACCTTC.

The J gene is TRBJ1-1, the V gene TRBV18; D perhaps matches TRBD1 (5 bases). The CDR3 sequence is 14 residues long. V lost 2 bases to trimming and J lost 1 base, with 8 bases between them. CDR1 is KGHSH and CDR2 is LQKENI in the germline V gene. CDR3 sequence reads: CASSPGAGNTEAFF. CDR3 coding DNA: TGTGCCAGCTCACCAGGGGCAGGGAACACTGAAGCTTTCTTT. Full variable domain (rest looked up from reference TRBV18 and TRBJ1-1): NAGVMQNPRHLVRRRGQEARLRCSPMKGHSHVYWYRQLPEEGLKFMVYLQKENIIDESGMPKERFSAEFPKEGPSILRIQQVVRGDSAAYFCASSPGAGNTEAFFGQGTRLTVV.

The V gene is TRBV9, the J gene TRBJ2-2, with D uncertain. Trimming left V 0 bases short and J 4 bases short, with 7 bases between. The CDR3 has 14 residues. Germline V gives CDR1 SGDLS, CDR2 YYNGEE. CDR3 loop: CASSVGGATGELFF. The CDR3 coding sequence is TGTGCCAGCAGCGTAGGGGGTGCCACCGGGGAGCTGTTTTTT.

The chain has TRBV12-5 and TRBJ2-1; 10 bases map to TRBD2. This CDR3 region has 16 residues. CDR1 LGHNT and CDR2 FRNRAP come from the germline V gene. J lost 4 bases, V lost 1 base, and 4 bases had no gene match. The chain's CDR3 is CASGLGTSGPYNEQFF. CDR3 sequence (DNA): TGTGCTAGTGGTTTGGGGACTAGCGGTCCTTACAATGAGCAGTTCTTC. The variable domain in full, with the rest retrieved from reference TRBV12-5 and TRBJ2-1, is DARVTQTPRHKVTEMGQEVTMRCQPILGHNTVFWYRQTMMQGLELLAYFRNRAPLDDSGMPKDRFSAEMPDATLATLKIQPSEPRDSAVYFCASGLGTSGPYNEQFFGPGTRLTVL.

This clonotype was found a few times. This chain uses TRBV4-1 with TRBJ2-5; no firm D call. The CDR3 spans 15 residues. Trimming took 3 bases from V and 5 from J, leaving 16 bases between them. Germline assignment: CDR1 MGHRA and CDR2 YSYEKL. The CDR3 DNA follows: TGCGCCAGCAGCCACCTCCTCGAAGGGTCGGAGACCCAGTACTTC. Protein sequence: CASSHLLEGSETQYF.

This clonotype was found a few times. The V call is TRBV20-1, the J call TRBJ2-1; 13 bases align to TRBD2. The CDR3 runs 17 residues. Germline CDR1 DFQATT, CDR2 SNEGSKA (reference sequence). V shed 0 bases, J shed 6 bases, and the junction held 8 bases outside the gene matches. This CDR3 reads CSARDSRTSGSFNEQFF. As DNA, the CDR3 is TGCAGTGCTAGAGATAGCAGGACTAGCGGGAGTTTCAATGAGCAGTTCTTC.

This sequence joins TRBV10-3 and TRBJ2-2; weak D call: TRBD2 (6 bases). CDR3 length: 14 amino acids. Germline CDR1 and CDR2: ENHRY and SYGVKD. V was shortened by 6 bases and J by 5 bases, with 13 bases between the two germline ends. The CDR3 protein is CAISPPTRTGELFF. The CDR3, as DNA: TGTGCCATCAGCCCACCGACTAGGACCGGGGAGCTGTTTTTT.

The gene calls are TRBV20-1 and TRBJ1-1, with D perhaps TRBD1 (6 bases). The ends were cut back, 3 bases at V and 0 bases at J, with 14 bases in the middle. The CDR3 is 15 amino acids. The germline gives CDR1 DFQATT, CDR2 SNEGSKA (reference sequence). CDR3 bases: TGCAGTGCTAGGTTTCCAGGGGAAATGAACACTGAAGCTTTCTTT. Protein sequence: CSARFPGEMNTEAFF.

This clonotype was found many times. J is TRBJ1-6 and V is TRBV5-1; D gene uncertain. The CDR3 runs 17 residues. With 0 bases removed from V and 0 bases from J, the gap between germline ends came to 10 bases. From germline, CDR1 is SGHRS and CDR2 YFSETQ. The CDR3 coding sequence is TGCGCCAGCAGCTTGGAGGCTCTGAGCTCCTATAATTCACCCCTCCACTTT. Translated, it gives CASSLEALSSYNSPLHF.

This clonotype came up a few times. Mismatch with germline at one junction end may stem from a read error. The CDR3: CASSFSFPGQGGNAEAFF. The CDR3 region has the DNA TGTGCCAGCAGTTTCAGCTTCCCGGGACAGGGCGGGAACGCTGAAGCTTTCTTT. J is TRBJ1-1 and V is TRBV27, with 9 bases identical to TRBD1. CDR3 size: 18 residues. The germline gives CDR1 MNHEY, CDR2 SMNVEV (reference sequence).

There are a few counts of this clonotype. The J gene is TRBJ2-3, the V gene TRBV6-4, with 10 positions matching TRBD1. Trimming removed 0 bases from V and 4 bases from J; junction bases left unmatched: 7. CDR3 length: 17 residues. The germline V gene encodes CDR1 MRHNA and CDR2 SNTAGT. CDR3 nucleotide sequence: TGTGCCAGCAGTGACTCGATTCCGGGACAGGGGTCAGATACGCAGTATTTT. Translated, it gives CASSDSIPGQGSDTQYF.

The chain employs TRBV29-1 and TRBJ2-1, with 11 positions matching TRBD2. Germline CDR1 reads SQVTM; CDR2 reads ANQGSEA. This CDR3 has 14 amino acids. Trimming at V came to 4 bases and at J to 3 bases, leaving 2 bases not matched to a gene. CDR3 nucleotide sequence: TGCAGCGTTGGTAGCGGGAGGGTCTACAATGAGCAGTTCTTC. It specifies CSVGSGRVYNEQFF.

This clonotype was observed a handful of times. This chain connects TRBV12-3 or TRBV12-4 to TRBJ1-5, with D possibly matching TRBD1 (6 bases). Trimming removed 2 bases from V and 0 bases from J, with 11 bases in between. The CDR3 is 16 amino acids. The CDR3: CASSLTPQGSNQPQHF. Written as DNA, the CDR3 is TGTGCCAGCAGTTTAACCCCACAGGGTAGCAATCAGCCCCAGCATTTT.

The chain has TRBV20-1 and TRBJ2-1; D unresolved. CDR3 length: 16 amino acids. V lost 0 bases, J lost 4 bases, and 16 bases lay in between. In germline, CDR1 is DFQATT, CDR2 SNEGSKA (reference sequence). CDR3 nucleotides: TGCAGTGCTAGAGATCGTAGGGCTAGTCGGTACAATGAGCAGTTCTTC. Translated, it gives CSARDRRASRYNEQFF.

This clonotype has a handful of counts. This sequence joins TRBV3-1 and TRBJ2-1; 11 bases fit TRBD2. Per the germline V gene, CDR1 is LGHDT and CDR2 is YNNKEL (reference sequence). CDR3 length: 14 residues. The J segment lost 6 bases and the V segment lost 4 bases, leaving 2 bases of the junction unmatched. The CDR3 sequence: CASSPLAGGNEQFF. The CDR3 coding sequence is TGTGCCAGCAGCCCGCTAGCGGGAGGCAATGAGCAGTTCTTC.